This TCR beta chain was recorded in a study of T cell repertoires in cytomegalovirus infection. The overall study: Shared public TCR beta signatures pointed to both CMV infection and a matching HLA type. Overall study results and limits: HLA-C-restricted TCR beta clonotypes specific for CMV led the ex vivo response. Summed frequency of shared TCR beta families picked out CMV carriers who also had the relevant HLA.

Germline CDR1 and CDR2: MGHRA and YSYEKL. This CDR3 is built from 17 residues. V gave up 1 base and J gave up 1 base; unmatched junction bases: 9. This clonotype turned up a few times. Its matching antigen is unknown. TCRdb reanalysed the reads using MiXCR and keeps one entry per CDR3 protein. Of some 320,000 distinct CDR3 sequences listed, 9% to 9.5% are singletons. The TCR was taken from a human donor in good health (CMV status not recorded). Some clones in this sample may be carry-over from other donors' samples. Sequencing was done on a sample of PBMCs. The V gene is TRBV4-1, the J gene TRBJ1-1; TRBD1 aligns across 7 bases. CDR3 region: CASSQATTGDGNTEAFF. CDR3 DNA: TGCGCCAGCAGCCAAGCTACCACAGGGGACGGGAACACTGAAGCTTTCTTT.